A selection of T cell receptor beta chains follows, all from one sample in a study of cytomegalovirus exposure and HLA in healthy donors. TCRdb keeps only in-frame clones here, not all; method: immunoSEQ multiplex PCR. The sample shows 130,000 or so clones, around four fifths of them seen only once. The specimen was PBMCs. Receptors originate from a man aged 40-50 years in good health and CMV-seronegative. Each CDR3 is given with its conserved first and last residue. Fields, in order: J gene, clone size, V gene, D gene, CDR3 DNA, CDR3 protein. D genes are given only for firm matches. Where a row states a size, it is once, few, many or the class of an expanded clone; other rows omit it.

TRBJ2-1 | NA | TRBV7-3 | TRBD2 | TGTGCCAGCAGCCTTAGCGGGGGGGCCGCTGAGCAGTTCTTC | CASSLSGGAAEQFF
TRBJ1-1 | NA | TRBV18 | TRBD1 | TGTGCCAGCTCACGGGACAGCTCTGAAGCTTTCTTT | CASSRDSSEAFF
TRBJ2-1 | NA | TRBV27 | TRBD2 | TGTGCCAGCAGTTTTCCTAGCGGAGAATCCTACAATGAGCAGTTCTTC | CASSFPSGESYNEQFF
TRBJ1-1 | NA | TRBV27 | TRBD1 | TGTGCCAGCAGTTACAGGGGCTACACTGAAGCTTTCTTT | CASSYRGYTEAFF
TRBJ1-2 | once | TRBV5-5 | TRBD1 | TGTGCCAGCAGCTTGCAGGGGGCGAACTATGGCTACACCTTC | CASSLQGANYGYTF
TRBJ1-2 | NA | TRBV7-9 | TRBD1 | TGTGCCAGCAGCTTATCGACAGGGGCGGCAAGGGCCTTC | CASSLSTGAARAF
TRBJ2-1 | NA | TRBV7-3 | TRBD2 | TGTGCCAGCAACAAACTAGCGGGGCCCTACAATGAGCAGTTCTTC | CASNKLAGPYNEQFF
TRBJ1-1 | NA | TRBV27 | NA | TGTGCCAGCAGGGCACGACAGCTGAACACTGAAGCTTTCTTT | CASRARQLNTEAFF
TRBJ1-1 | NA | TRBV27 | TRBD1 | TGTGCCAGCAGTTCCCGCGGACAGGGGGCGTCGAGATCGCTAATTGGGAACACTGAAGCTTTCTTT | CASSSRGQGASRSLIGNTEAFF
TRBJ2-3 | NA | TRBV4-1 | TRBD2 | TGCGCCAGCAGCCAAGATTTCCTAGCGGGGGAGACAGATACGCAGTATTTT | CASSQDFLAGETDTQYF
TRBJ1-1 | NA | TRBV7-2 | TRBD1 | TGTGCCAGCAGCTTAGCGGACGGGACAGGGAAGGCTTTCTTT | CASSLADGTGKAFF
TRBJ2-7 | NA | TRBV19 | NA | TGTGCCAGTAGTATGGGGGGGGCCCACGAGCAGTACTTC | CASSMGGAHEQYF
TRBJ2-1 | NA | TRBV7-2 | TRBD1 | TGTGCCAGCAGCTCCTACAGGGGTGCGAATATGGATGAGCAGTTCTTC | CASSSYRGANMDEQFF
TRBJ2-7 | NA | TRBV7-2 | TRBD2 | TGTGCCAGCAGCACGCGGACTAGCGGGGCCGGCGAGCAGTACTTC | CASSTRTSGAGEQYF
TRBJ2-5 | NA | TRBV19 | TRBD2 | TGTGCCAGTAGTTGGGGACTAGCGGGATCAGAGACCCAGTACTTC | CASSWGLAGSETQYF
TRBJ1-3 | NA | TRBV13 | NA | TGTGCCAGCAGCTTAGACAGCAGCTCTGGAAACACCATATATTTT | CASSLDSSSGNTIYF
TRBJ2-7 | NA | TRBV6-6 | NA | TGTGCCAGCAGGACATCGGACACCTACGAGCAGTACTTC | CASRTSDTYEQYF
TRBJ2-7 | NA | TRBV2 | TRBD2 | TGTGCCAGCAGTGGGACTAGCGGGAGAGGCTACGAGCAGTACTTC | CASSGTSGRGYEQYF
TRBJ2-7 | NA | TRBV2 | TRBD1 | TGTGCCAGCAGTGAGCCGGGACAGGGGATTGGCGAGCAGTACTTC | CASSEPGQGIGEQYF
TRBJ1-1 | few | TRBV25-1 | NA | TGTGCCAGCAGGTACAGGGAAACGGCTTTCTTT | CASRYRETAFF
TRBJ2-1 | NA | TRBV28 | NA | TGTGCCAGCATAGAAACAGGGTACAATGAGCAGTTCTTC | CASIETGYNEQFF
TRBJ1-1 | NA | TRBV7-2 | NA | TGTGCCAGCAGCTTAGAGGGGGGGGGTGAAGCTTTCTTT | CASSLEGGGEAFF
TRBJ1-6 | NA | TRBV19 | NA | TGTGCCAGTAGGATGGACAGCTATTCACCCCTCCACTTT | CASRMDSYSPLHF
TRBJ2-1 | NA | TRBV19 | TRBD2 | TGTGCCAGTAGTATTGGTAGCGGGACCTACAATGAGCAGTTCTTC | CASSIGSGTYNEQFF
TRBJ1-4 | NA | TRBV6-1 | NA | TGTGCCAGCAGACGACGAGGTGCAACTAATGAAAAACTGTTTTTT | CASRRRGATNEKLFF
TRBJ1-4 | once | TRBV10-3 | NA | TGTGCCATCAGTGAGGGAGAAGATGGTAATGAAAAACTGTTTTTT | CAISEGEDGNEKLFF
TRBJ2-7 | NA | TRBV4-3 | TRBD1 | TGCGCCAGCAGCCACCCCTGGACAGGGAACTACGAGCAGTACTTC | CASSHPWTGNYEQYF
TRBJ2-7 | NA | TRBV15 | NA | TGTGCCACCAGCAGGGCGGGGACCTACGAGCAGTACTTC | CATSRAGTYEQYF
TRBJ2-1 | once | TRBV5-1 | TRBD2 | TGCGCCAGCAGTCCCCTAGCGGGGGGGCTCAATGAGCAGTTCTTC | CASSPLAGGLNEQFF
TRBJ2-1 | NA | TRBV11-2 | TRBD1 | TGTGCCAGCAGCTTTGACAGGGTGGGAAATGAGCAGTTCTTC | CASSFDRVGNEQFF
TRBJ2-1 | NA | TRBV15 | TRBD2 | TGTGCCACCAGCCCTCGGAGCGGGAGGGGAAACGAGCAGTTCTTC | CATSPRSGRGNEQFF
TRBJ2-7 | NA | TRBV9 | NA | TGTGCCAGCAGCGTAGAGGATAGCGGTGAATACTACGAGCAGTACTTC | CASSVEDSGEYYEQYF
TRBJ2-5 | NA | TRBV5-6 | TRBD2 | TGTGCCAGCAGCTTGGCAGCGGGAGTAGAGACCCAGTACTTC | CASSLAAGVETQYF
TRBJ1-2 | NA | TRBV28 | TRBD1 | TGTGCCAGCAGCTTAGGGGACAGGGTTTATGGCTACACCTTC | CASSLGDRVYGYTF
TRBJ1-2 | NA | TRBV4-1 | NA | TGCGCCAGCAGCCAAGATGGTGGCGGGGCTGTCTATGGCTACACCTTC | CASSQDGGGAVYGYTF
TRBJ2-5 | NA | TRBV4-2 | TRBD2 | TGTGCCAGCAGCCAACGTTCGGGGGGGCGGGAGGGCACAGGGGAGACCCAGTACTTC | CASSQRSGGREGTGETQYF
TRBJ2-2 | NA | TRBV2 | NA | TGTGCCAGCAGTTCACCGTCAGGCACCGGGGAGCTGTTTTTT | CASSSPSGTGELFF
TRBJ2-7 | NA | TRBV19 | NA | TGTGCCAGTAGTCAAGGGGGCTACGAGCAGTACTTC | CASSQGGYEQYF